The T cell receptor beta chain under discussion was sequenced for a study of immune evolution from preneoplasia to lung adenocarcinoma. Trimming shortened V by 3 bases and J by 1 base, and 9 bases separated the two germline ends. The CDR3 totals 14 residues. Germline loops: CDR1 KGHSH, CDR2 LQKENI. Clones were read by immunoSEQ multiplex PCR, and TCRdb kept only the in-frame ones, dropping some. The table lists about 26,000 clones, roughly 70% of them singletons. General study results and limits: Normal lung had the highest top T cell clone frequencies.

A word on this clone: The antigen is not known.

Sequenced input: FFPE invasive lung adenocarcinoma tissue. The V gene is TRBV18, the J gene TRBJ1-1, with D maybe TRBD1 (5 bases). The TCR sequence derives from a person between 55 and 70 years old with invasive lung adenocarcinoma. Some clones in this sample may be carry-over from other donors' samples. Here the CDR3 DNA reads TGTGCCAGCTCACCCTTAGGGGCGAACACTGAAGCTTTCTTT. Protein: CASSPLGANTEAFF.